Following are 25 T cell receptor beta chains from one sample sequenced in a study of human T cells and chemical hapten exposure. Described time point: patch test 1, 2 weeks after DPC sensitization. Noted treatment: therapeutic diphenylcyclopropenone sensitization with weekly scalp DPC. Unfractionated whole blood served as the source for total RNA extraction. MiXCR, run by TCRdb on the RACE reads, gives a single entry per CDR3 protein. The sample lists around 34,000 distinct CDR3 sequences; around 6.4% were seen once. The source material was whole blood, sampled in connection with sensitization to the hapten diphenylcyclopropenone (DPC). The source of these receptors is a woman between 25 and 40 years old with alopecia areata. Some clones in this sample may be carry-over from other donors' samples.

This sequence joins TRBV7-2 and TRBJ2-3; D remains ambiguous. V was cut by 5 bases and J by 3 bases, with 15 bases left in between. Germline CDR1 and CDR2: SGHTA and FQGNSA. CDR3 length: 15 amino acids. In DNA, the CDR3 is TGTGCCAGCAGCCAAGGGTTAATTTTGACAGATACGCAGTATTTT. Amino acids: CASSQGLILTDTQYF. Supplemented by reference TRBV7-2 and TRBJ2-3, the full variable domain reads GAGVSQSPSNKVTEKGKDVELRCDPISGHTALYWYRQSLGQGLEFLIYFQGNSAPDKSGLPSDRFSAERTGGSVSTLTIQRTQQEDSAVYLCASSQGLILTDTQYFGPGTRLTVL.

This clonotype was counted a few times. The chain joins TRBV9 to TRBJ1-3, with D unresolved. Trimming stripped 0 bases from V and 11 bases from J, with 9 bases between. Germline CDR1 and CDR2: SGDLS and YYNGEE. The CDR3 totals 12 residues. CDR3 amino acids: CASSVVGRAIYF. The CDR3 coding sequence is TGTGCCAGCAGCGTAGTAGGAAGGGCCATATATTTT.

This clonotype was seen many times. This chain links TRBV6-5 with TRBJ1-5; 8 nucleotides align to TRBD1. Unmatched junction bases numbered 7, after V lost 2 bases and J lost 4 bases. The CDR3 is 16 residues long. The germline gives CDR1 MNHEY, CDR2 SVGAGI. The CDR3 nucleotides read TGTGCCAGCAGTTACAAGAAGGGACAGGATAATCAGCCCCAGCATTTT. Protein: CASSYKKGQDNQPQHF.

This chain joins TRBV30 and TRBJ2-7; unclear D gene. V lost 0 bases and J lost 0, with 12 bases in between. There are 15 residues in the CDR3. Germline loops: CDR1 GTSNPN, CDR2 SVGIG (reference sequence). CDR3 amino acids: CAWSVASISSYEQYF. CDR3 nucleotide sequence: TGTGCCTGGAGTGTAGCCAGTATTAGCTCCTACGAGCAGTACTTC.

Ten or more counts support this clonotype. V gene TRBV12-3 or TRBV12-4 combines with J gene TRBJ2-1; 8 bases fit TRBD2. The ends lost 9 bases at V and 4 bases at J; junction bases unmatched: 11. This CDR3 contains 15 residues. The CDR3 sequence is CASSRGGLLYNEQFF. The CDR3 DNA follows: TGTGCCAGTTCACGGGGGGGCTTATTATACAATGAGCAGTTCTTC.

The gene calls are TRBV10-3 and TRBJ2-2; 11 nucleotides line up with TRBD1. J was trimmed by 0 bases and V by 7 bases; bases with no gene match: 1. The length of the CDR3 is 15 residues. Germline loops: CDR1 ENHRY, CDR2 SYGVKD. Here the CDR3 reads CAIKGQGANTGELFF. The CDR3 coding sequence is TGTGCCATCAAGGGACAGGGGGCGAACACCGGGGAGCTGTTTTTT.

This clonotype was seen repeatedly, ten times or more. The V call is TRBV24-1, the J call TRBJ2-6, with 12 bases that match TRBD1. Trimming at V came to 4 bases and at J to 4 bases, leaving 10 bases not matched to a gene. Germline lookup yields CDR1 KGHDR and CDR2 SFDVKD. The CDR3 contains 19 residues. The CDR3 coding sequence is TGTGCCACCAGTGACCCATCGGGACAGGGGGCGCCCGGGGCCAACGTCCTGACTTTC. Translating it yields CATSDPSGQGAPGANVLTF.

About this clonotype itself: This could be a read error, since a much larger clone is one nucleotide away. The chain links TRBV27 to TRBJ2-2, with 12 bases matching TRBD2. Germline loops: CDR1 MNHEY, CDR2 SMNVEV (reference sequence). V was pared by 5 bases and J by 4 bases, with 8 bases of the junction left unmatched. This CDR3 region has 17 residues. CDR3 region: CASSPYGLAGSTGELFF. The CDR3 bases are TGTGCCAGCAGTCCATACGGACTAGCGGGAAGCACCGGGGAGCTGTTTTTT.

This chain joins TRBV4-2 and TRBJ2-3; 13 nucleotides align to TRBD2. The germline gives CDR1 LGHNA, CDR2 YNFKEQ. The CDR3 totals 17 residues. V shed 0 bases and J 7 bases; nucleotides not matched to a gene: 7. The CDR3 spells CASSQEATSGGQNTQYF. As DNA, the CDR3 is TGTGCCAGCAGCCAAGAGGCGACTAGCGGGGGGCAAAATACGCAGTATTTT.

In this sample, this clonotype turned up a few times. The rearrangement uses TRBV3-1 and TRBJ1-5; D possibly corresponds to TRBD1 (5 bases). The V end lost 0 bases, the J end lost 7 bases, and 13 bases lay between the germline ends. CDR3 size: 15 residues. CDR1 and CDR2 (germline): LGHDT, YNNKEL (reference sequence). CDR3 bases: TGTGCCAGCAGCCAAGATTGGGGGAATGGGCAGCCCCAGCATTTT. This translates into CASSQDWGNGQPQHF.

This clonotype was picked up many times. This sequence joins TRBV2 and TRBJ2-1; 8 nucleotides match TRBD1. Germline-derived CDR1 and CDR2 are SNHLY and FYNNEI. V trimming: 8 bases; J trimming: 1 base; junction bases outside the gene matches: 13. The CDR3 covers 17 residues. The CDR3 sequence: CASRVRTGTVSYNEQFF. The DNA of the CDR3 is TGTGCCAGCCGGGTTAGGACAGGGACGGTATCCTACAATGAGCAGTTCTTC.

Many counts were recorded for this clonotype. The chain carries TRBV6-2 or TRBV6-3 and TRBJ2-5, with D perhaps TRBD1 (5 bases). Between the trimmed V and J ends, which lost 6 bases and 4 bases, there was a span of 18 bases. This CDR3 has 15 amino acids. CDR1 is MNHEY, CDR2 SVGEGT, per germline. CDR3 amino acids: CASRKRGIVGETQYF. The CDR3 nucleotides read TGTGCCAGCAGAAAAAGGGGTATTGTAGGAGAGACCCAGTACTTC.

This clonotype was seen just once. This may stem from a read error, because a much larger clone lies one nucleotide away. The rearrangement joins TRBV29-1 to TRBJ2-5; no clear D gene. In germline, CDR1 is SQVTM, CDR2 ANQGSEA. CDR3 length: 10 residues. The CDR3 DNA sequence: TGCAGCGTTGAGATGGAGACCCGGTACTTC. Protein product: CSVEMETRYF.

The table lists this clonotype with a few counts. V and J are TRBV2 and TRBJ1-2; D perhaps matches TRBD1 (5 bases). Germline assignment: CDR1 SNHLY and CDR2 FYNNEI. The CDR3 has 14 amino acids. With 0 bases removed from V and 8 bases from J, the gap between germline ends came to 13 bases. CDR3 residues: CASSEAWTLQGYTF. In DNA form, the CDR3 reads TGTGCCAGCAGTGAAGCGTGGACACTGCAGGGCTACACCTTC.

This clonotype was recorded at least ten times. In DNA form, the CDR3 reads TGTGCCAGCAGTTTAGGTGCCCACAATGAGCAGTTCTTC. Encoded protein: CASSLGAHNEQFF. J is TRBJ2-1 and V is TRBV12-3 or TRBV12-4, with D unclear. The CDR3 has 13 amino acids. Trimming pared 1 base from V and 5 bases from J, leaving 6 bases between.

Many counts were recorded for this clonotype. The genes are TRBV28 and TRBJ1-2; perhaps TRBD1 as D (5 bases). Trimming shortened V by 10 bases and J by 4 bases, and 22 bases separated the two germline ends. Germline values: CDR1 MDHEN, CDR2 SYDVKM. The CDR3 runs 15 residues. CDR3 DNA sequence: TGTGCCATCAAGCCGGGGCCTATCCCTTCCTATGGCTACACCTTC. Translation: CAIKPGPIPSYGYTF.

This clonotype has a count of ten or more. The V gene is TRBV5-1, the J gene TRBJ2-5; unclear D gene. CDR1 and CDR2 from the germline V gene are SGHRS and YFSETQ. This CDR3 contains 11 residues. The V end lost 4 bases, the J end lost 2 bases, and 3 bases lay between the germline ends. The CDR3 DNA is TGCGCCAGCAGCGTACAAGAGACCCAGTACTTC. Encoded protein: CASSVQETQYF.

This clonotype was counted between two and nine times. The chain's CDR3 is CASRGTGEHSPLHF. CDR3 DNA: TGTGCCAGCAGGGGGACAGGTGAACATTCACCCCTCCACTTT. The V gene is TRBV12-3 or TRBV12-4, the J gene TRBJ1-6; TRBD1 matches 8 bases. Trimming took 6 bases from V and 8 from J; bases not matched to a gene: 6. The length of the CDR3 is 14 residues.

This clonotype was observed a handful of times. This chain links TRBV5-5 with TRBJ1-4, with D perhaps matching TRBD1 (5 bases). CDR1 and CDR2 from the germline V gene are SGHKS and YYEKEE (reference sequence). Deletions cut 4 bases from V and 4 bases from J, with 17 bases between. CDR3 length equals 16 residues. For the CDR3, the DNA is TGTGCCAGCAGCGGGGGTTTGACGGGGGTTAATGAAAAACTGTTTTTT. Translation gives CASSGGLTGVNEKLFF.

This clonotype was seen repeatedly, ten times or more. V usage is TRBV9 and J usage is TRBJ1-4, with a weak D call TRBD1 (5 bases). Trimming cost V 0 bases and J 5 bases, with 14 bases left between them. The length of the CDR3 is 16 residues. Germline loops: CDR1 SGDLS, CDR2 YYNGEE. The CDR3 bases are TGTGCCAGCAGCGTAGGATTTGGGACGGTAAATGAAAAACTGTTTTTT. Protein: CASSVGFGTVNEKLFF.

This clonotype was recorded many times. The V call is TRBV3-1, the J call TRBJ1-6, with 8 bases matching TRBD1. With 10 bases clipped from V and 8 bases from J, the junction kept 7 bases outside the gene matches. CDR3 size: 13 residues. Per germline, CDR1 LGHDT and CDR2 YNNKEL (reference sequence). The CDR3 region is CATGQGRHSPLHF. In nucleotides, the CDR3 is TGTGCCACCGGACAGGGTCGTCATTCACCCCTCCACTTT.

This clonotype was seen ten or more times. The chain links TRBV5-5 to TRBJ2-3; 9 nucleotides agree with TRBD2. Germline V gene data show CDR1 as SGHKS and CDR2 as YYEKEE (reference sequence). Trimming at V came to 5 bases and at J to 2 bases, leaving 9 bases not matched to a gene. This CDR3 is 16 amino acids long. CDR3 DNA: TGTGCCAGCAGGATTGGCGGGGGGGCCCCCACAGATACGCAGTATTTT. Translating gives CASRIGGGAPTDTQYF. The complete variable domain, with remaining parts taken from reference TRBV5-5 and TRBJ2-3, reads DAGVTQSPTHLIKTRGQQVTLRCSPISGHKSVSWYQQVLGQGPQFIFQYYEKEERGRGNFPDRFSARQFPNYSSELNVNALLLGDSALYLCASRIGGGAPTDTQYFGPGTRLTVL.

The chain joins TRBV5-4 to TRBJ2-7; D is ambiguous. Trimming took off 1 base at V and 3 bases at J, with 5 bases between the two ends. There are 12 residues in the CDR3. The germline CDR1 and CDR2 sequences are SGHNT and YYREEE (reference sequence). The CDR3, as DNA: TGTGCCAGCAGCTTGAGCAACTACGAGCAGTACTTC. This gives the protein CASSLSNYEQYF.

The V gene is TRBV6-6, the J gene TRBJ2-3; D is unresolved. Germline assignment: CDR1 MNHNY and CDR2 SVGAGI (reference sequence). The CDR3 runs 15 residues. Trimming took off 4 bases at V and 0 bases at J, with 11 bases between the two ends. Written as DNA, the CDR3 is TGTGCCAGCAGTTCCTCGGCTGCTAGCACAGATACGCAGTATTTT. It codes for CASSSSAASTDTQYF.

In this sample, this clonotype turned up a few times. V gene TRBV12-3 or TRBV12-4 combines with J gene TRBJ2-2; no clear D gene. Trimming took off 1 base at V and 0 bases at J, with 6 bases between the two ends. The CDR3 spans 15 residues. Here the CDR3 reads CASSLGQANTGELFF. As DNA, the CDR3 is TGTGCCAGCAGTTTAGGGCAGGCGAACACCGGGGAGCTGTTTTTT.